The clone carrying this T cell receptor (beta chain) is a singleton in its sample. Its antigen is undetermined. The CDR3 sequence is 14 residues long. The germline V gene has CDR1 SSHAT and CDR2 FNYEAQ (reference sequence). The V and J ends lost 3 bases and 2 bases respectively, with 10 bases between them. This sample is drawn from a study of Tregs in tolerant kidney transplant recipients. Measured with immunoSEQ multiplex PCR; TCRdb has only the in-frame clones, and not every one. The data contain about 240,000 clones, approximately 84% of them seen just once; the ten biggest clones take up around 0.68%. Study-level results: Expanding Tregs on activated donor B cells appeared to best identify donor-specific TCRbeta clones.

Unstimulated regulatory T cells (CD4+CD25+CD127-), CD4+CD25- non-regulatory cells, CD4 and CD8 cells were FACS-sorted from thawed PBMCs. Sequencing input: CD4+ T cells from blood. The chain uses TRBV7-7 and TRBJ2-5; D ambiguous. The receptor comes from a human donor in good health. CDR3 bases: TGTGCCAGCAGCTTTGGCGGTGTACAAGAGACCCAGTACTTC. This sequence encodes CASSFGGVQETQYF.